The 9 T cell receptor beta chains presented below share a single source sample, sequenced in a study of T-cell reconstitution after alpha-beta-depleted transplantation in children. This sample's TCRbeta library carried unique molecular identifier barcodes. Each CDR3 protein is one row after TCRdb ran MiXCR on the PCR reads. This table holds 350,000 to 450,000 distinct CDR3 sequences, around 21% found once. The source material was PBMCs from the stem cell graft donor, sampled from the stem cell graft. All receptors derive from a human donor who donated a stem cell graft to a child with acute myeloid leukemia.

This clonotype came up many times. The chain is built from TRBV28 and TRBJ2-3; D remains unclear. V was trimmed by 3 bases and J by 2 bases, leaving 9 bases between them. The germline CDR1 and CDR2 sequences are MDHEN and SYDVKM. The CDR3 has 14 amino acids. The CDR3 reads CASSLSPLTDTQYF. CDR3 sequence (DNA): TGTGCCAGCAGTTTGTCACCCCTCACAGATACGCAGTATTTT.

The CDR3 DNA is TGCAGCGTTGAAGGTCTACCCCCAACCTACGAGCAGTACTTC. This encodes CSVEGLPPTYEQYF. The chain has TRBV29-1 and TRBJ2-7; D not resolved. Trimming shortened V by 1 base and J by 2 bases, and 12 bases separated the two germline ends. Germline CDR1 and CDR2: SQVTM and ANQGSEA. CDR3 length: 14 residues.

This clonotype has just a few counts. V is TRBV7-8 and J is TRBJ2-2, with 11 bases fitting TRBD2. Germline CDR1 SGHVS, CDR2 FQNEAQ. CDR3 length: 16 residues. The trim removed 3 bases at V and 5 bases at J, leaving 5 bases unmatched. The CDR3 is CASSFPGTSGTGELFF. CDR3 coding DNA: TGTGCCAGCAGCTTCCCCGGGACTAGCGGTACCGGGGAGCTGTTTTTT. The full variable domain, rest sourced from reference TRBV7-8 and TRBJ2-2, is GAGVSQSPRYKVAKRGQDVALRCDPISGHVSLFWYQQALGQGPEFLTYFQNEAQLDKSGLPSDRFFAERPEGSVSTLKIQRTQQEDSAVYLCASSFPGTSGTGELFFGEGSRLTVL.

The V and J genes are TRBV29-1 and TRBJ2-7; tentative D call: TRBD2 (5 bases). The germline CDR1 and CDR2 sequences are SQVTM and ANQGSEA. Trimming stripped 0 bases from V and 2 bases from J, with 14 bases between. This CDR3 has 15 amino acids. The DNA for the CDR3 is TGCAGCGTTGAAGATCCTGGAGGCCTAACCTACGAGCAGTACTTC. Its protein product is CSVEDPGGLTYEQYF.

The chain couples TRBV15 to TRBJ1-4; 9 bases agree with TRBD1. The CDR3 runs 16 residues. V lost 3 bases to trimming and J lost 5 bases; unmatched junction nucleotides: 7. The germline V gene encodes CDR1 LNHNV and CDR2 YYDKDF (reference sequence). CDR3 nucleotides: TGTGCCACCAGCAGGTCACAGGGGGCGGCGAATGAAAAACTGTTTTTT. Translation gives CATSRSQGAANEKLFF. The whole variable domain, filled in from reference TRBV15 and TRBJ1-4, reads DAMVIQNPRYQVTQFGKPVTLSCSQTLNHNVMYWYQQKSSQAPKLLFHYYDKDFNNEADTPDNFQSRRPNTSFCFLDIRSPGLGDTAMYLCATSRSQGAANEKLFFGSGTQLSVL.

This chain joins TRBV5-6 and TRBJ2-7; 7 bases fit TRBD2. The length of the CDR3 is 18 residues. V dropped 2 bases and J dropped 1; count of bases not matched to a gene: 15. Germline V gene lookup returns CDR1 SGHDT and CDR2 YYEEEE. CDR3 in amino acids: CASSFSALGDYMSYEQYF. CDR3 nucleotides: TGTGCCAGCAGCTTTTCCGCTTTGGGGGACTACATGTCCTACGAGCAGTACTTC.

In its sample, this clonotype was seen many times. This rearrangement joins TRBV5-1 to TRBJ1-4; the match to TRBD1 covers 9 bases. V lost 4 bases and J lost 7; bases outside the gene matches: 11. The CDR3 sequence is 16 residues long. Germline V CDR1 and CDR2: SGHRS, YFSETQ. CDR3 in DNA: TGCGCCAGCAGCCCGGTTTGGGACAGGGAAATTGAAAAACTGTTTTTT. Its protein product is CASSPVWDREIEKLFF.

The chain links TRBV12-3 or TRBV12-4 to TRBJ1-6, with 7 nucleotides matching TRBD1. CDR3 length equals 14 residues. The ends lost 6 bases at V and 8 bases at J; junction bases unmatched: 7. This CDR3 reads CASSRQGPDSPLHF. In DNA, the CDR3 is TGTGCCAGCAGCCGACAGGGCCCCGATTCACCCCTCCACTTT.

The rearrangement joins TRBV11-2 to TRBJ2-1; 7 positions match TRBD2. CDR1 and CDR2 from the germline V gene are SGHAT and FQNNGV. Unmatched junction bases numbered 12, after V lost 0 bases and J lost 7 bases. CDR3 size: 17 residues. The CDR3 spells CASSLDPSGAQENEQFF. In nucleotides, the CDR3 is TGTGCCAGCAGCTTAGATCCTAGCGGAGCCCAGGAGAATGAGCAGTTCTTC. Combining the CDR3 with reference TRBV11-2 and TRBJ2-1 gives the whole variable domain EAGVAQSPRYKIIEKRQSVAFWCNPISGHATLYWYQQILGQGPKLLIQFQNNGVVDDSQLPKDRFSAERLKGVDSTLKIQPAKLEDSAVYLCASSLDPSGAQENEQFFGPGTRLTVL.